This entry lists 8 T cell receptor beta chains sequenced from one sample in a study of T cells after yellow fever vaccination. TCRdb redid the calling of the 5' RACE reads with MiXCR, one entry per CDR3 protein. The top ten hold roughly a sixth of the sample, which has about 330,000 distinct CDR3 sequences, about 6.9% seen once. The sequenced sample was PBMCs, obtained around 45 days after the first yellow fever vaccination. These receptors came from a man aged 18 to 29 who received the YFV17D yellow fever vaccine.

The rearrangement joins TRBV4-3 to TRBJ1-2; 8 nucleotides line up with TRBD1. Trimming removed 0 bases from V and 5 bases from J; junction bases left unmatched: 5. Germline values: CDR1 LGHNA, CDR2 YSLEER. The CDR3 totals 15 residues. CDR3 protein: CASSQDGDRWYGYTF. The CDR3 nucleotides read TGCGCCAGCAGCCAAGATGGGGACAGGTGGTATGGCTACACCTTC.

J is TRBJ2-7 and V is TRBV20-1; TRBD2 aligns across 12 bases. The junction had 7 bases not matched to a gene; V was cut back by 5 bases and J by 5 bases. The CDR3 runs to 14 residues. CDR1 DFQATT and CDR2 SNEGSKA come from the germline V gene (reference sequence). The CDR3 reads CSAARTSGVNEQYF. CDR3 in DNA: TGCAGTGCTGCCCGGACTAGCGGGGTTAACGAGCAGTACTTC.

This clonotype has more than one count but fewer than ten. The chain recombines TRBV7-2 with TRBJ2-4; D gene uncertain. The CDR3 runs 16 residues. Per the germline V gene, CDR1 is SGHTA and CDR2 is FQGNSA. Trimming took off 1 base at V and 2 bases at J, with 12 bases between the two ends. The chain's CDR3 is CASSLVLVTTKNIQYF. DNA of the CDR3: TGTGCCAGCAGCTTAGTTCTAGTTACTACCAAAAACATTCAGTACTTC. The complete variable domain, with remaining parts taken from reference TRBV7-2 and TRBJ2-4, reads GAGVSQSPSNKVTEKGKDVELRCDPISGHTALYWYRQSLGQGLEFLIYFQGNSAPDKSGLPSDRFSAERTGGSVSTLTIQRTQQEDSAVYLCASSLVLVTTKNIQYFGAGTRLSVL.

The chain couples TRBV19 to TRBJ2-3; 8 bases fit TRBD1. Germline V lookup: CDR1 LNHDA, CDR2 SQIVND (reference sequence). The CDR3 is made up of 15 amino acids. Trimming removed 2 bases from V and 5 bases from J; junction bases left unmatched: 6. CDR3 DNA: TGTGCCAGTAGTATATCCCAGGGGGCTGGAGATACGCAGTATTTT. Translation: CASSISQGAGDTQYF.

The V gene is TRBV6-5, the J gene TRBJ1-1; D remains unclear. Trimming stripped 6 bases from V and 0 bases from J, with 8 bases between. The CDR3 extends over 13 amino acids. The germline V gene has CDR1 MNHEY and CDR2 SVGAGI. CDR3 residues: CASSRRVNTEAFF. CDR3 bases: TGTGCCAGCAGCCGCCGGGTGAACACTGAAGCTTTCTTT.

This clonotype was picked up many times. CDR3 nucleotides: TGCGCCAGCAGCTTGACTTCGGCCAGAGAGTTGAAGGTTGACACAGATACGCAGTATTTT. It translates to CASSLTSARELKVDTDTQYF. The V call is TRBV5-1, the J call TRBJ2-3; D not certain. CDR1 is SGHRS and CDR2 is YFSETQ in the germline V gene. The CDR3 has 20 residues. Trimming pared 1 base from V and 2 bases from J, leaving 26 bases between.

This clonotype was seen many times. The chain uses TRBV15 and TRBJ1-2; D may be TRBD1 (6 bases). Germline V lookup: CDR1 LNHNV, CDR2 YYDKDF (reference sequence). CDR3 length: 14 residues. The V gene lost 5 bases and the J gene lost 7 bases, with 17 bases spanning the gap. The CDR3 DNA follows: TGTGCCACCAGCCGCGGGGGGGCCCGAGGTGGCTACACCTTC. It translates to CATSRGGARGGYTF. The full variable domain, completed using reference TRBV15 and TRBJ1-2, is DAMVIQNPRYQVTQFGKPVTLSCSQTLNHNVMYWYQQKSSQAPKLLFHYYDKDFNNEADTPDNFQSRRPNTSFCFLDIRSPGLGDTAMYLCATSRGGARGGYTFGSGTRLTVV.

This clonotype was recorded many times. This chain uses TRBV5-4 with TRBJ2-7; D is possibly TRBD1 or TRBD2 (5 bases each). The CDR3 has 13 amino acids. The V end lost 1 base, the J end lost 5 bases, and 10 bases lay between the germline ends. Germline V lookup: CDR1 SGHNT, CDR2 YYREEE (reference sequence). CDR3 region: CASSLFLGDEQYV. The DNA for the CDR3 is TGTGCCAGCAGCTTGTTCCTGGGGGACGAGCAGTACGTC.